This T cell receptor beta chain stems from a study of T cell changes during pregnancy in multiple sclerosis. Measured with immunoSEQ multiplex PCR; TCRdb has only the in-frame clones, and not every one. The sample holds 80,000 to 95,000 clones, about 94% seen once. CDR3 length equals 14 residues. CDR1 SEHNR and CDR2 FQNEAQ come from the germline V gene (reference sequence). J lost 5 bases, V lost 4 bases, and 4 bases had no gene match. This receptor was taken from a female donor in good health, enrolled as a control in a pregnancy study. The chain employs TRBV7-9 and TRBJ1-4, with 7 bases identical to TRBD1. This specimen was peripheral blood, taken in the third trimester of pregnancy. CDR3 sequence (DNA): TGTGCCAGCAGCTGGTCGACAGGGAATGAAAAACTGTTTTTT. Residues: CASSWSTGNEKLFF.